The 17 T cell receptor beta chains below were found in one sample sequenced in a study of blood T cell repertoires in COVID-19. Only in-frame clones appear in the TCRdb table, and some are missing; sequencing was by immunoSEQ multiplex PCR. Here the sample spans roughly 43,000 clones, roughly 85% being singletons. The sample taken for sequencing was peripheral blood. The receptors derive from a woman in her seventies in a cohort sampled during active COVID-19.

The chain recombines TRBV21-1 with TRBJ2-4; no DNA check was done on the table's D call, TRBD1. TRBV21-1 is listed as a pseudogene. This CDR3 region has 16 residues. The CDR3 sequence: CASSNPRQGAKNIQYF. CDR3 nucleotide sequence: TGTGCCAGCAGCAATCCCCGGCAGGGGGCCAAAAACATTCAGTACTTC.

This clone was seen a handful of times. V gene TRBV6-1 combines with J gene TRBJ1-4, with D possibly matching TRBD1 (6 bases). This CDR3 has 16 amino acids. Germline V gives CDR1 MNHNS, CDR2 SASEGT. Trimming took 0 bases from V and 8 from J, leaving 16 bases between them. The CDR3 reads CASSEARGQGTEKLFF. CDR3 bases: TGTGCCAGCAGTGAAGCGCGGGGGCAGGGAACCGAAAAACTGTTTTTT.

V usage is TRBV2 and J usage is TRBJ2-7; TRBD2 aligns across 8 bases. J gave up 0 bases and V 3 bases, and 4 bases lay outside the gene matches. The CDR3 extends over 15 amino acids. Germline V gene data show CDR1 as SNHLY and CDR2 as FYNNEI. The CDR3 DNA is TGTGCCAGCAGTGAGTTAGCGGGAAGCTCCTACGAGCAGTACTTC. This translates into CASSELAGSSYEQYF.

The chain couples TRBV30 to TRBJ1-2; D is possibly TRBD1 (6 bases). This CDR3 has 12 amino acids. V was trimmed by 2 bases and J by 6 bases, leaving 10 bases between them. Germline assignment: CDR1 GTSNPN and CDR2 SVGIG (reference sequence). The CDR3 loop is CAWSTGTHGYTF. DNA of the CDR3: TGTGCCTGGAGTACAGGGACCCATGGCTACACCTTC.

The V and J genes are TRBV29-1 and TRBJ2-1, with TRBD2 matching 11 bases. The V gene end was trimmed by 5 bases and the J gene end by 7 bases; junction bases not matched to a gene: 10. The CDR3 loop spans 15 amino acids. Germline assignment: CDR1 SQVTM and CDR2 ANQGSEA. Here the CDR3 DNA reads TGCAGCGTTCATTCGTGGGCTAGCGGGAGGAATGAGCAGTTCTTC. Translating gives CSVHSWASGRNEQFF.

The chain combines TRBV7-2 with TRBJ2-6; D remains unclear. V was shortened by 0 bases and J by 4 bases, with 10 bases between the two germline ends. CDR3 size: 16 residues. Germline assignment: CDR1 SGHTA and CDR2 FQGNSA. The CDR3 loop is CASSLASVAGANVLTF. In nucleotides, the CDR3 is TGTGCCAGCAGCTTAGCAAGCGTGGCCGGGGCCAACGTCCTGACTTTC.

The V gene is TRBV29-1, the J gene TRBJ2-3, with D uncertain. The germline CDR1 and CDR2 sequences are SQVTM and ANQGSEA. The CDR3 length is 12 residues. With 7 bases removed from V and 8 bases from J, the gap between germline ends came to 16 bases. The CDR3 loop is CSAGFDPGTQYF. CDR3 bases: TGCAGCGCCGGCTTTGACCCGGGTACGCAGTATTTT.

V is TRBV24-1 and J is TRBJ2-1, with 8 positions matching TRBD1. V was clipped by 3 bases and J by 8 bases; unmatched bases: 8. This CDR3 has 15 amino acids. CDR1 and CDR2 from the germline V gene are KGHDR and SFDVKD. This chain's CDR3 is CATSDGQGFGHEQFF. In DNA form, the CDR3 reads TGTGCCACCAGTGATGGACAGGGTTTCGGGCATGAGCAGTTCTTC.

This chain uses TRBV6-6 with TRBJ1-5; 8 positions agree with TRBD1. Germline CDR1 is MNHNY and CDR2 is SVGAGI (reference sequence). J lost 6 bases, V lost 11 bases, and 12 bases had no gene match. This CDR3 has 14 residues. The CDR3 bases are TGTGCCGGTTCCCAGGGGGCAGCTCGTCAGCCCCAGCATTTT. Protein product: CAGSQGAARQPQHF.

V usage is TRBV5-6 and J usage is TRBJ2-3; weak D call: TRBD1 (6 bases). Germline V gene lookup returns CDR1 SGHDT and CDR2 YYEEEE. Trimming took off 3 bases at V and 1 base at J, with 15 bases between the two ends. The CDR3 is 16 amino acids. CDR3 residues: CASSSLTGSGTDTQYF. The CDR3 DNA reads TGTGCCAGCAGCTCCCTCACAGGGTCCGGCACAGATACGCAGTATTTT.

CDR3 DNA: TGTGCCAGCAGCTTAGGAGGACAGCCACAAGAGACCCAGTACTTC. Translation: CASSLGGQPQETQYF. V gene TRBV7-2 combines with J gene TRBJ2-5, with D perhaps matching TRBD1 (6 bases). Per the germline V gene, CDR1 is SGHTA and CDR2 is FQGNSA. Between the trimmed V and J ends, which lost 1 base and 2 bases, there was a span of 11 bases. CDR3 size: 15 residues. Complete variable domain (other parts from reference TRBV7-2 and TRBJ2-5): GAGVSQSPSNKVTEKGKDVELRCDPISGHTALYWYRQSLGQGLEFLIYFQGNSAPDKSGLPSDRFSAERTGGSVSTLTIQRTQQEDSAVYLCASSLGGQPQETQYFGPGTRLLVL.

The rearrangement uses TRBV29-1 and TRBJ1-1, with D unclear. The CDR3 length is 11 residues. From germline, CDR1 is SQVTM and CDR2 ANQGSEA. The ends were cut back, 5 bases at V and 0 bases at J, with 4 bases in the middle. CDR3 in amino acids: CSVHMNTEAFF. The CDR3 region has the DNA TGCAGCGTTCACATGAACACTGAAGCTTTCTTT. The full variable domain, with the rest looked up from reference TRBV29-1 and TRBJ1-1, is SAVISQKPSRDICQRGTSLTIQCQVDSQVTMMFWYRQQPGQSLTLIATANQGSEATYESGFVIDKFPISRPNLTFSTLTVSNMSPEDSSIYLCSVHMNTEAFFGQGTRLTVV.

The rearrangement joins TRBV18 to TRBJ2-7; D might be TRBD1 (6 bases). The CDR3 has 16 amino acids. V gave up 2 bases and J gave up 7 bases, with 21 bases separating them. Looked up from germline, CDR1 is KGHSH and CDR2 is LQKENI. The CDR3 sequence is CASSPGKQGLGLEQYF. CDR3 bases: TGTGCCAGCTCACCAGGAAAACAGGGTCTGGGGTTGGAGCAGTACTTC.

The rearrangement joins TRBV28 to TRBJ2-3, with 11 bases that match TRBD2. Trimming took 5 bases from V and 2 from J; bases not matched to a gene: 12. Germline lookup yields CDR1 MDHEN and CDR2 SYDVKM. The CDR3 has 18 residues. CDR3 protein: CASSPLAGGPRATDTQYF. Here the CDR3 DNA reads TGTGCCAGCAGTCCCTTAGCGGGAGGGCCCAGGGCCACAGATACGCAGTATTTT.

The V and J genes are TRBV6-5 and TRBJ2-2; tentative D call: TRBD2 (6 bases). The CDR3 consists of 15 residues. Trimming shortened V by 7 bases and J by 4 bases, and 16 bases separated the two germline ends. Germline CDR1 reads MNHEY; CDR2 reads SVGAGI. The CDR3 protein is CASTRMGAGTGELFF. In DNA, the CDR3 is TGTGCCAGCACCCGGATGGGAGCGGGCACCGGGGAGCTGTTTTTT.

For the CDR3, the DNA is TGCAGCGTGAACCTACTAGCGGATCAAGAGACCCAGTACTTC. Translation gives CSVNLLADQETQYF. This chain links TRBV29-1 with TRBJ2-5; TRBD2 aligns across 8 bases. Per the germline V gene, CDR1 is SQVTM and CDR2 is ANQGSEA. The CDR3 is 14 residues long. With V trimmed by 6 bases and J by 2 bases, 8 bases remained unmatched.

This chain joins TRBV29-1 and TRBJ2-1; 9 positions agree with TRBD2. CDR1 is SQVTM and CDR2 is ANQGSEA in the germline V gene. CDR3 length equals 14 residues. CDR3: CSLRGGREGNEQFF. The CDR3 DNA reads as TGCAGTCTGAGGGGCGGGAGGGAGGGAAATGAGCAGTTCTTC.